This record looks at one TCR beta chain sequence and its context. The antigen is undetermined. This sample was included in a study of radiotherapy plus CTLA-4 blockade in lung cancer. Study at large: Of the patients, about 20% showed objective responses and around 34% attained disease control.

Findings and limits, study-wide: Early blood T cell clone dynamics reportedly forecast response best, with interferon-beta. Blood saw expansion of tumor-derived TCR clones after radiotherapy plus ipilimumab.

The V and J ends lost 4 bases and 4 bases, in that order; junction bases with no gene match: 7. From germline, CDR1 is SGHRS and CDR2 YFSETQ. The CDR3 consists of 14 residues. Libraries were prepared by immunoSEQ multiplex PCR; TCRdb keeps only in-frame clonotypes and omits some of them. The sample records around 45,000 clones, 65% to 75% being singletons. The specimen was peripheral blood, collected from a patient treated with radiotherapy plus ipilimumab. This chain connects TRBV5-1 to TRBJ1-2; 7 bases are a match to TRBD1. The source of this sequence is a human donor with non-small cell lung cancer who had a partial response to radiotherapy plus ipilimumab. The chain's CDR3 is CASSTSTGSYGYTF. DNA for the CDR3: TGCGCCAGCAGCACCTCGACAGGGAGCTATGGCTACACCTTC. Combining the CDR3 with reference TRBV5-1 and TRBJ1-2 gives the whole variable domain KAGVTQTPRYLIKTRGQQVTLSCSPISGHRSVSWYQQTPGQGLQFLFEYFSETQRNKGNFPGRFSGRQFSNSRSEMNVSTLELGDSALYLCASSTSTGSYGYTFGSGTRLTVV.